Listed here is a single TCR beta chain. Its target is not known. The data stem from a study of neoadjuvant anti-PD-1 for oral cavity cancer. As for the study in general: Around day 43, patients without progression received a fourth nivolumab dose before surgery.

Blood libraries mostly used roughly 0.5 ug genomic DNA, six replicates each. This table comes from immunoSEQ multiplex PCR, and its TCRdb copy is limited to in-frame clones, with some not included. Of more than 10,000 clones listed, around two thirds are singletons. Broader study findings: Each response group had just a few patients in TCR analyses.

PBMCs were not maintained or expanded in culture before analysis. Trimming took off 5 bases at V and 3 bases at J, with 20 bases between the two ends. Germline-derived CDR1 and CDR2 are MNHEY and SMNVEV (reference sequence). This CDR3 has 16 residues. The TCR originated in a person aged 35 to 85 with oral cavity squamous cell carcinoma. Material: PBMCs, obtained before nivolumab (anti-PD-1) treatment. This chain joins TRBV27 and TRBJ2-7; the D gene is possibly TRBD2 (6 bases). DNA for the CDR3: TGTGCCAGCAGTCCCCAGACGGGAGTCTCCTTCTACGAGCAGTACTTC. It codes for CASSPQTGVSFYEQYF.